The clone carrying this TCR beta chain was detected only a few times. These data belong to a study of T cells after yellow fever vaccination. Each CDR3 protein gets one entry after TCRdb re-called the 5' RACE reads with MiXCR. The sample lists 250,000 to 300,000 distinct CDR3 sequences, 10% to 15% occurring once. The germline gives CDR1 SGHRS, CDR2 YFSETQ. The CDR3 is 13 amino acids. Trimming stripped 4 bases from V and 1 base from J, with 9 bases between. The clonotype comes from a man aged 30-40 years who received the YFV17D yellow fever vaccine. J is TRBJ2-7 and V is TRBV5-1; maybe TRBD2 (5 bases). Sequencing used CD4+ T cells sorted from PBMCs, obtained 45 days after the yellow fever booster vaccination. CDR3 in amino acids: CASSADWSYEQYF. The DNA of the CDR3 is TGCGCCAGCAGCGCGGACTGGTCCTACGAGCAGTACTTC.